Listed below are T cell receptor beta chains from one sample, sequenced in a study of cytomegalovirus exposure and HLA in healthy donors. This table comes from immunoSEQ multiplex PCR, and its TCRdb copy is limited to in-frame clones, with some not included. The sample has more than 85,000 clones; over 70% are singletons. Specimen: PBMCs. Receptor source: a male donor in good health and CMV-seronegative. The CDR3 runs from the conserved cysteine through the conserved F or W.

J gene | V gene | CDR3 protein
TRBJ2-1 | TRBV9 | CASSATTGNEQFF
TRBJ2-1 | TRBV5-1 | CASSQAGGYNEQFF
TRBJ1-5 | TRBV10-3 | CAIRGTGDQPQHF
TRBJ2-5 | TRBV7-2 | CASSQGLAVRTQYF
TRBJ2-7 | TRBV6-1 | CASSETGPYEQYF
TRBJ2-5 | TRBV7-3 | CASSFYGTSGQETQYF
TRBJ2-3 | TRBV28 | CASSWSGTDTQYF
TRBJ2-1 | TRBV27 | CASRGGNEQFF
TRBJ2-2 | TRBV2 | CASSDPGDLAGLAGGPFTGELFF
TRBJ2-7 | TRBV5-5 | CASAGQLFYEQYF
TRBJ2-7 | TRBV10-2 | CASSGTGEQYF
TRBJ1-4 | TRBV5-1 | CASSETAGNEKLFF
TRBJ1-1 | TRBV10-3 | CAISGTDRSFGTEAFF
TRBJ1-5 | TRBV9 | CASSGGGGNQPQHF
TRBJ2-1 | TRBV28 | CASMLGGNYNEQFF
TRBJ1-5 | TRBV4-1 | CASSQAVTGGNQPQHF
TRBJ2-5 | TRBV25-1 | CASSQESGRRYF
TRBJ2-3 | TRBV6-5 | CGRAGGAGNADTQYF
TRBJ2-7 | TRBV7-8 | CASSMTSGGSYEQYF
TRBJ2-1 | TRBV7-3 | CANRLNMGASNNEQFF
TRBJ1-5 | TRBV30 | CACSLGGQPQHF
TRBJ1-5 | TRBV5-6 | CASSSRMTRGSNQPQHF
TRBJ2-2 | TRBV27 | CASSSYRGGTGELFF
TRBJ2-2 | TRBV14 | CASKLAGSTGELFF
TRBJ2-7 | TRBV28 | CASSPGTESYEQYF
TRBJ1-1 | TRBV2 | CASSDQGNTEAFF
TRBJ2-1 | TRBV7-2 | CASSLTISTSGSRQQFF
TRBJ2-1 | TRBV27 | CASTLTLAGALNSYNEQFF
TRBJ2-2 | TRBV9 | CASSEGTGGRTGELFF
TRBJ2-7 | TRBV19 | CASSPGQGLEQYF
TRBJ2-3 | TRBV11-2 | CASSLGSKDTQYF
TRBJ2-2 | TRBV9 | CASRPQVANTGELFF
TRBJ2-2 | TRBV6-5 | CASSPTTRVGELFF
TRBJ1-2 | TRBV7-2 | CASSEGGLRGYGYTF
TRBJ2-1 | TRBV7-8 | CASSFTSGRAGEQFF
TRBJ2-7 | TRBV28 | CASSLAGDAYEQYF